The rows below give T cell receptor beta chains drawn from one sample of a study of shared clonotypes between healthy human individuals. Measured with immunoSEQ multiplex PCR; TCRdb has only the in-frame clones, and not every one. The sample shows about 1.1 million clones, 60% to 85% of them seen only once. The sample was memory CD4+ T cells from PBMCs. Every receptor here comes from a man aged 18 to 30 in good health. Some clones in this sample may be carry-over from other donors' samples. The CDR3 runs from the conserved cysteine through the conserved F or W. D genes are given only for firm matches. Expanded clones get a size class; other rows say once, few or many, or leave the size out.

clone size: .; J gene: TRBJ2-5; D gene: .; V gene: TRBV30; CDR3 DNA: TGTGCCTGGAGCGCCGGGACGCAAGAGACCCAGTACTTC; CDR3 protein: CAWSAGTQETQYF
clone size: .; J gene: TRBJ1-2; D gene: .; V gene: TRBV28; CDR3 DNA: TGTGCCAGCAGTTTGAGTCAGGATCTACGCTATGGCTACACCTTC; CDR3 protein: CASSLSQDLRYGYTF
clone size: .; J gene: TRBJ2-3; D gene: .; V gene: TRBV2; CDR3 DNA: TGTGCCACTTCCCAAGGGGCCACAGATACGCAGTATTTT; CDR3 protein: CATSQGATDTQYF
clone size: few; J gene: TRBJ1-5; D gene: .; V gene: TRBV7-8; CDR3 DNA: TGTGCCAGCAGCTTGGGCGGACGGGTTGGCAATCAGCCCCAGCATTTT; CDR3 protein: CASSLGGRVGNQPQHF
clone size: few; J gene: TRBJ2-2; D gene: .; V gene: TRBV5-4; CDR3 DNA: TGTGCCAGCAGCTTGGCGGGCAGGGCCGACACCGGGGAGCTGTTTTTT; CDR3 protein: CASSLAGRADTGELFF
clone size: .; J gene: TRBJ2-5; D gene: TRBD2; V gene: TRBV6-5; CDR3 DNA: TGTGCCAGCAGTGCACTAGCGGGACGCGAGGAGACCCAGTACTTC; CDR3 protein: CASSALAGREETQYF
clone size: .; J gene: TRBJ2-7; D gene: TRBD1; V gene: TRBV2; CDR3 DNA: TGTGCCAGCAATGGAGTCAGGGGGCTTGAGCAGTACTTC; CDR3 protein: CASNGVRGLEQYF
clone size: few; J gene: TRBJ1-4; D gene: .; V gene: TRBV30; CDR3 DNA: TGTGCCTGGACCAGGGGCCGAGGTGAAAAACTGTTTTTT; CDR3 protein: CAWTRGRGEKLFF
clone size: once; J gene: TRBJ1-3; D gene: .; V gene: TRBV5-6; CDR3 DNA: TGTGCCAGCAGCTTGGCAAGCGGGGAAGGTGGAAACACCATATATTTT; CDR3 protein: CASSLASGEGGNTIYF
clone size: .; J gene: TRBJ2-4; D gene: .; V gene: TRBV30; CDR3 DNA: TGTGCCTGGACCCCCGCAGAACTAGCCAAAAACATTCAGTACTTC; CDR3 protein: CAWTPAELAKNIQYF
clone size: .; J gene: TRBJ2-2; D gene: .; V gene: TRBV15; CDR3 DNA: TGTGCCACCAGCAACGCCTTAGGGGGGCTGTTTTTT; CDR3 protein: CATSNALGGLFF
clone size: once; J gene: TRBJ2-5; D gene: .; V gene: TRBV5-1; CDR3 DNA: TGCGCCAGCAGCTTGCAGGGGGGGTACCAAGAGACCCAGTACTTC; CDR3 protein: CASSLQGGYQETQYF
clone size: .; J gene: TRBJ2-7; D gene: .; V gene: TRBV28; CDR3 DNA: TGTGCCAGCAGTTCGGCCGGGCCAAGCGAGCAGTACTTC; CDR3 protein: CASSSAGPSEQYF
clone size: .; J gene: TRBJ2-1; D gene: .; V gene: TRBV7-2; CDR3 DNA: TGTGCCAGCAGCCCAAGCTACAATGAGCAGTTCTTC; CDR3 protein: CASSPSYNEQFF
clone size: .; J gene: TRBJ2-7; D gene: TRBD1; V gene: TRBV6-5; CDR3 DNA: TGTGCCAGCAGTCCCCGGGACAGGGTTAGCGAGCAGTACTTC; CDR3 protein: CASSPRDRVSEQYF
clone size: .; J gene: TRBJ2-5; D gene: .; V gene: TRBV28; CDR3 DNA: TGTGCCAGCAGACAAAGGTCCTCGGGAGAGACCCAGTACTTC; CDR3 protein: CASRQRSSGETQYF
clone size: many; J gene: TRBJ1-5; D gene: TRBD1; V gene: TRBV28; CDR3 DNA: TGTGCCAGCAGGCTATGGGGGGGACAGGGAGGTAACAATCAGCCCCAGCATTTT; CDR3 protein: CASRLWGGQGGNNQPQHF
clone size: .; J gene: TRBJ2-3; D gene: TRBD2; V gene: TRBV10-1; CDR3 DNA: TGCGCCAGCAGGTGTAGCGGGCTCTCTAGCACAGATACGCAGTATTTT; CDR3 protein: CASRCSGLSSTDTQYF
clone size: .; J gene: TRBJ2-7; D gene: .; V gene: TRBV29-1; CDR3 DNA: TGCAGCGCTATTGACCCTCCCCGGCAGTACTTC; CDR3 protein: CSAIDPPRQYF
clone size: .; J gene: TRBJ1-5; D gene: TRBD1; V gene: TRBV7-8; CDR3 DNA: TGTGCCAGCAGCCTAGGACAGGGGGCTATCATTAGCAATCAGCCCCAGCATTTT; CDR3 protein: CASSLGQGAIISNQPQHF
clone size: .; J gene: TRBJ1-4; D gene: .; V gene: TRBV5-4; CDR3 DNA: TGTGCCAGCAGCTTTGCAGGGGAGGGAGAGGAAAAACTGTTTTTT; CDR3 protein: CASSFAGEGEEKLFF
clone size: many; J gene: TRBJ2-7; D gene: .; V gene: TRBV7-8; CDR3 DNA: TGTGCCAGCAGCCCATTTCTCCGGGCCCAATTCGGCGAGCAGTACTTC; CDR3 protein: CASSPFLRAQFGEQYF
clone size: once; J gene: TRBJ2-1; D gene: TRBD2; V gene: TRBV27; CDR3 DNA: TGTGCCAGCAGTCGTCCGGGACTAGCGGGAGGTAATGAGCAGTTCTTC; CDR3 protein: CASSRPGLAGGNEQFF
clone size: .; J gene: TRBJ2-1; D gene: TRBD1; V gene: TRBV19; CDR3 DNA: TGTGCCAGTAGTCTCCCGGGACAGGGAATTAATGAGCAGTTCTTC; CDR3 protein: CASSLPGQGINEQFF
clone size: .; J gene: TRBJ1-2; D gene: .; V gene: TRBV7-8; CDR3 DNA: TGTGCCAGCAGCTCGCAGGGACCCGCTAACTATGGCTACACCTTC; CDR3 protein: CASSSQGPANYGYTF
clone size: few; J gene: TRBJ2-4; D gene: TRBD1; V gene: TRBV19; CDR3 DNA: TGTGCCACAACCCGACAGGGCGAAAACATTCAGTACTTC; CDR3 protein: CATTRQGENIQYF
clone size: .; J gene: TRBJ2-1; D gene: .; V gene: TRBV28; CDR3 DNA: TGTGCCAGCAGTTCGGGACACCCAACCGGTCGCAATGAGCAGTTCTTC; CDR3 protein: CASSSGHPTGRNEQFF
clone size: .; J gene: TRBJ2-1; D gene: .; V gene: TRBV6-1; CDR3 DNA: TGTGCCAGCAGTTATCAGATCCATGAGCAGTTCTTC; CDR3 protein: CASSYQIHEQFF
clone size: .; J gene: TRBJ2-5; D gene: TRBD2; V gene: TRBV29-1; CDR3 DNA: TGCAGCGTTCCTAGCGGGATTAGTAGAGAGACCCAGTACTTC; CDR3 protein: CSVPSGISRETQYF
clone size: .; J gene: TRBJ2-5; D gene: TRBD1; V gene: TRBV7-3; CDR3 DNA: TGTGCCAGCAGCCTCCAGACAGGGCACCAAGAGACCCAGTACTTC; CDR3 protein: CASSLQTGHQETQYF
clone size: few; J gene: TRBJ1-2; D gene: TRBD1; V gene: TRBV19; CDR3 DNA: TGTGCCACCCCCCCGGGACAGGGGGATGGCTACACCTTC; CDR3 protein: CATPPGQGDGYTF
clone size: .; J gene: TRBJ2-2; D gene: .; V gene: TRBV28; CDR3 DNA: TGTGCCAGCAGTCCGGACACTTCCCGCTGGGAGCTGTTTTTT; CDR3 protein: CASSPDTSRWELFF
clone size: .; J gene: TRBJ1-4; D gene: TRBD1; V gene: TRBV7-2; CDR3 DNA: TGTGCCAGCAGCTTCGACAGGGGGGATGAAAAACTGTTTTTT; CDR3 protein: CASSFDRGDEKLFF
clone size: .; J gene: TRBJ2-3; D gene: .; V gene: TRBV5-6; CDR3 DNA: TGTGCCAGCAGCTCATCGGGGAGCATCGATACGCAGTATTTT; CDR3 protein: CASSSSGSIDTQYF
clone size: .; J gene: TRBJ2-3; D gene: TRBD2; V gene: TRBV5-6; CDR3 DNA: TGTGCCAGCAACCCAACGGTGACTAGCGGGAGGGTCACAGATACGCAGTATTTT; CDR3 protein: CASNPTVTSGRVTDTQYF
clone size: medium-sized; J gene: TRBJ2-7; D gene: .; V gene: TRBV7-2; CDR3 DNA: TGTGCCAGCAGTAAAGAGGGGCAGCGCTACGAGCAGTACTTC; CDR3 protein: CASSKEGQRYEQYF
clone size: .; J gene: TRBJ2-3; D gene: TRBD2; V gene: TRBV11-2; CDR3 DNA: TGTGCCAGCCCGATTCAACCGGGACTAGCGGCAGATACGCAGTATTTT; CDR3 protein: CASPIQPGLAADTQYF
clone size: once; J gene: TRBJ2-7; D gene: .; V gene: TRBV27; CDR3 DNA: TGTGCCAGCAGTTTATCTTACGGGTCCTCCTACGAGCAGTACTTC; CDR3 protein: CASSLSYGSSYEQYF
clone size: .; J gene: TRBJ1-2; D gene: .; V gene: TRBV9; CDR3 DNA: TGTGCCAGCAGCCCACACCAGGGGATCTATGGCTACACCTTC; CDR3 protein: CASSPHQGIYGYTF
clone size: once; J gene: TRBJ2-1; D gene: .; V gene: TRBV28; CDR3 DNA: TGTGCCAGCAGTTCCCTCGTCCCCGGGGTGAGCTCCTACAATGAGCAGTTCTTC; CDR3 protein: CASSSLVPGVSSYNEQFF
clone size: .; J gene: TRBJ2-2; D gene: TRBD2; V gene: TRBV5-4; CDR3 DNA: TGTGCCGGCCACCGAGCGGGAGGGCCCACCGGGGAGCTGTTTTTT; CDR3 protein: CAGHRAGGPTGELFF
clone size: .; J gene: TRBJ1-2; D gene: TRBD1; V gene: TRBV7-2; CDR3 DNA: TGTGCCAGCAGCAAAGGGGGACAGGGGGCAAATGGCTACACCTTC; CDR3 protein: CASSKGGQGANGYTF
clone size: .; J gene: TRBJ2-5; D gene: .; V gene: TRBV18; CDR3 DNA: TGTGCCAGCTCACCACCCGTTAGGGACTCCCAAGAGACCCAGTACTTC; CDR3 protein: CASSPPVRDSQETQYF
clone size: .; J gene: TRBJ2-7; D gene: .; V gene: TRBV2; CDR3 DNA: TGTGCCAGCCCAAGAGGGGTCGAGCAGTACTTC; CDR3 protein: CASPRGVEQYF
clone size: .; J gene: TRBJ1-2; D gene: TRBD1; V gene: TRBV9; CDR3 DNA: TGTGCCAGCAGCGGGCCCCAGGGGGCCTATGGCTACACCTTC; CDR3 protein: CASSGPQGAYGYTF
clone size: .; J gene: TRBJ1-2; D gene: .; V gene: TRBV27; CDR3 DNA: TGTGCCAGCAGAAATCGGGAGGGAGAGGGGTATGGCTACACCTTC; CDR3 protein: CASRNREGEGYGYTF
clone size: .; J gene: TRBJ2-6; D gene: TRBD2; V gene: TRBV7-6; CDR3 DNA: TGTGCCAGCAGCCCTACTAGCGGGAGGTTCGGGGCCAACGTCCTGACTTTC; CDR3 protein: CASSPTSGRFGANVLTF
clone size: .; J gene: TRBJ2-3; D gene: .; V gene: TRBV7-9; CDR3 DNA: TGTGCCAGCAGCTTAAGTGGGGGAGATACGCAGTATTTT; CDR3 protein: CASSLSGGDTQYF
clone size: .; J gene: TRBJ2-4; D gene: .; V gene: TRBV28; CDR3 DNA: TGTGCCAGCAGTATTACGGGTGGGAGGGGGCCGAACATTCAGTACTTC; CDR3 protein: CASSITGGRGPNIQYF
clone size: few; J gene: TRBJ2-2; D gene: TRBD2; V gene: TRBV2; CDR3 DNA: TGTGCCAGCAGAAGACTAGCGGGGAACACCGGGGAGCTGTTTTTT; CDR3 protein: CASRRLAGNTGELFF
clone size: few; J gene: TRBJ2-1; D gene: .; V gene: TRBV18; CDR3 DNA: TGTGCCAGCTCACCCCTTCGCAATGAGCAGTTCTTC; CDR3 protein: CASSPLRNEQFF
clone size: .; J gene: TRBJ2-1; D gene: .; V gene: TRBV2; CDR3 DNA: TGTGCCAGCCGCGTCCACAATGAGCAGTTCTTC; CDR3 protein: CASRVHNEQFF
clone size: .; J gene: TRBJ1-2; D gene: .; V gene: TRBV7-2; CDR3 DNA: TGTGCCAGCAGCTTCTATGGCCCTGGTGGCTACACCTTC; CDR3 protein: CASSFYGPGGYTF
clone size: .; J gene: TRBJ1-1; D gene: .; V gene: TRBV7-9; CDR3 DNA: TGTGCCAGCAGCAACCTTAATTGGGGGGGCACTGAAGCTTTCTTT; CDR3 protein: CASSNLNWGGTEAFF
clone size: many; J gene: TRBJ2-1; D gene: TRBD2; V gene: TRBV6-5; CDR3 DNA: TGTGCCAGCAGTTACGATGGGACTAGCGGGAGTTATGAGCAGTTCTTC; CDR3 protein: CASSYDGTSGSYEQFF
clone size: .; J gene: TRBJ2-1; D gene: .; V gene: TRBV29-1; CDR3 DNA: TGCAGCGTTGAATTGGCGGGATTCTACAATGAGCAGTTCTTC; CDR3 protein: CSVELAGFYNEQFF